This is a list of T cell receptor beta chains from one sample in a study of cytomegalovirus exposure and HLA in healthy donors. Method: immunoSEQ multiplex PCR; TCRdb's copy keeps in-frame clones and lacks some. This sample yields roughly 180,000 clones, of which roughly 80% are seen a single time; more than 4% belongs to the top ten. The sequencing input was PBMCs. The source of these receptors is a man aged 18 to 30 in good health and CMV-seronegative. Each CDR3 is given with its conserved first and last residue. The D gene is left open where the match is weak. Clone size, where shown, is once, few, many, or a class for clones that have expanded.

CDR3 protein: CASSSPADRASYEQYF
CDR3 DNA: TGTGCCAGCAGCTCTCCAGCGGACAGGGCATCTTACGAGCAGTACTTC
clone size: once
V gene: TRBV7-9
J gene: TRBJ2-7
D gene: TRBD1

CDR3 protein: CASSEKVPAYEQYF
CDR3 DNA: TGCGCCAGCAGCGAAAAAGTTCCTGCCTACGAGCAGTACTTC
clone size: .
V gene: TRBV4-1
J gene: TRBJ2-7
D gene: .

CDR3 protein: CASSVGLAGAYEQYF
CDR3 DNA: TGTGCCAGCAGCGTAGGGCTAGCGGGGGCCTACGAGCAGTACTTC
clone size: .
V gene: TRBV9
J gene: TRBJ2-7
D gene: TRBD2

CDR3 protein: CASSLDRGGGNQPQHF
CDR3 DNA: TGTGCCAGCAGCCTAGACCGAGGAGGGGGCAATCAGCCCCAGCATTTT
clone size: .
V gene: TRBV6-6
J gene: TRBJ1-5
D gene: .

CDR3 protein: CASSLEGQPPSYEQYF
CDR3 DNA: TGTGCCAGCAGCTTAGAGGGACAGCCACCCTCCTACGAGCAGTACTTC
clone size: once
V gene: TRBV11-2
J gene: TRBJ2-7
D gene: TRBD1

CDR3 protein: CASSVSRGSSYTGELFF
CDR3 DNA: TGTGCCAGCAGCGTATCTAGGGGTTCCTCATACACCGGGGAGCTGTTTTTT
clone size: .
V gene: TRBV9
J gene: TRBJ2-2
D gene: .

CDR3 protein: CASSQSSGSSSDEQFF
CDR3 DNA: TGCGCCAGCAGCCAATCTAGCGGGAGTAGTAGCGATGAGCAGTTCTTC
clone size: .
V gene: TRBV4-3
J gene: TRBJ2-1
D gene: TRBD2

CDR3 protein: CASSFAPGQYGYTF
CDR3 DNA: TGTGCCAGCAGCTTCGCCCCTGGACAATATGGCTACACCTTC
clone size: .
V gene: TRBV7-3
J gene: TRBJ1-2
D gene: .

CDR3 protein: CASSLGLAGVNEQFF
CDR3 DNA: TGTGCCAGCAGTTTAGGACTAGCGGGAGTTAATGAGCAGTTCTTC
clone size: .
V gene: TRBV27
J gene: TRBJ2-1
D gene: TRBD2

CDR3 protein: CASSLDPGYNSPLHF
CDR3 DNA: TGCGCCAGCAGCTTGGACCCAGGTTATAATTCACCCCTCCACTTT
clone size: .
V gene: TRBV5-1
J gene: TRBJ1-6
D gene: .

CDR3 protein: CATHSGMLYEQYF
CDR3 DNA: TGTGCCACCCACAGTGGCATGCTCTACGAGCAGTACTTC
clone size: .
V gene: TRBV28
J gene: TRBJ2-7
D gene: .

CDR3 protein: CASSLGSGSSYEQYF
CDR3 DNA: TGTGCCAGCAGCTTAGGTAGCGGGAGCTCCTACGAGCAGTACTTC
clone size: .
V gene: TRBV7-9
J gene: TRBJ2-7
D gene: TRBD2

CDR3 protein: CASSLAQGGYEQYF
CDR3 DNA: TGCGCCAGCAGCTTGGCTCAGGGTGGATACGAGCAGTACTTC
clone size: .
V gene: TRBV5-1
J gene: TRBJ2-7
D gene: .

CDR3 protein: CASSLTGSPSGFYEQYF
CDR3 DNA: TGTGCCAGCAGCTTAACCGGGAGTCCTAGCGGGTTTTACGAGCAGTACTTC
clone size: .
V gene: TRBV7-3
J gene: TRBJ2-7
D gene: TRBD2

CDR3 protein: CASSSDSGRSTDTQYF
CDR3 DNA: TGTGCCAGCAGCTCCGATAGCGGGAGAAGCACAGATACGCAGTATTTT
clone size: .
V gene: TRBV5-4
J gene: TRBJ2-3
D gene: TRBD2

CDR3 protein: CASSESVGGLETQYF
CDR3 DNA: TGTGCCAGCAGTGAGTCAGTGGGAGGGCTCGAGACCCAGTACTTC
clone size: .
V gene: TRBV6-1
J gene: TRBJ2-5
D gene: TRBD2

CDR3 protein: CASSPSGTETQYF
CDR3 DNA: TGTGCCAGCAGCCCTAGCGGAACGGAGACCCAGTACTTC
clone size: .
V gene: TRBV7-2
J gene: TRBJ2-5
D gene: TRBD2

CDR3 protein: CASSLVPSGQSRGYTF
CDR3 DNA: TGTGCCAGCAGCTTAGTCCCTTCGGGACAATCTAGGGGCTACACCTTC
clone size: .
V gene: TRBV7-8
J gene: TRBJ1-2
D gene: .

CDR3 protein: CASSSGTGGLGEKLFF
CDR3 DNA: TGTGCCAGCAGTTCCGGGACAGGGGGCTTAGGTGAAAAACTGTTTTTT
clone size: few
V gene: TRBV28
J gene: TRBJ1-4
D gene: TRBD1

CDR3 protein: CASSQDRTGVYEQYF
CDR3 DNA: TGCGCCAGCAGCCAAGATCGAACAGGGGTTTACGAGCAGTACTTC
clone size: .
V gene: TRBV4-3
J gene: TRBJ2-7
D gene: TRBD1

CDR3 protein: CSVDYRDMNTEAFF
CDR3 DNA: TGCAGCGTTGACTACAGAGATATGAACACTGAAGCTTTCTTT
clone size: .
V gene: TRBV29-1
J gene: TRBJ1-1
D gene: .

CDR3 protein: CASSVEGSGDEQFF
CDR3 DNA: TGTGCCAGCAGCGTAGAAGGTAGCGGAGACGAGCAGTTCTTC
clone size: .
V gene: TRBV9
J gene: TRBJ2-1
D gene: .

CDR3 protein: CASSRGNSPLHF
CDR3 DNA: TGTGCCAGCAGCCGAGGGAATTCACCCCTCCACTTT
clone size: .
V gene: TRBV7-9
J gene: TRBJ1-6
D gene: .

CDR3 protein: CASSSDRVNTGELFF
CDR3 DNA: TGTGCCAGCAGCTCGGACAGGGTGAACACCGGGGAGCTGTTTTTT
clone size: .
V gene: TRBV5-6
J gene: TRBJ2-2
D gene: TRBD1

CDR3 protein: CASSIEGGLGNTEAFF
CDR3 DNA: TGTGCCAGTAGTATTGAGGGCGGGTTAGGGAACACTGAAGCTTTCTTT
clone size: .
V gene: TRBV19
J gene: TRBJ1-1
D gene: .

CDR3 protein: CASSLDSPRGEAFF
CDR3 DNA: TGCGCCAGCAGCTTGGACTCCCCGCGGGGTGAAGCCTTCTTT
clone size: .
V gene: TRBV5-1
J gene: TRBJ1-1
D gene: .

CDR3 protein: CASSQATAGASPYSGANVLTF
CDR3 DNA: TGTGCCAGCAGCCAAGCGACAGCAGGGGCTTCTCCCTACTCTGGGGCCAACGTCCTGACTTTC
clone size: .
V gene: TRBV4-2
J gene: TRBJ2-6
D gene: .